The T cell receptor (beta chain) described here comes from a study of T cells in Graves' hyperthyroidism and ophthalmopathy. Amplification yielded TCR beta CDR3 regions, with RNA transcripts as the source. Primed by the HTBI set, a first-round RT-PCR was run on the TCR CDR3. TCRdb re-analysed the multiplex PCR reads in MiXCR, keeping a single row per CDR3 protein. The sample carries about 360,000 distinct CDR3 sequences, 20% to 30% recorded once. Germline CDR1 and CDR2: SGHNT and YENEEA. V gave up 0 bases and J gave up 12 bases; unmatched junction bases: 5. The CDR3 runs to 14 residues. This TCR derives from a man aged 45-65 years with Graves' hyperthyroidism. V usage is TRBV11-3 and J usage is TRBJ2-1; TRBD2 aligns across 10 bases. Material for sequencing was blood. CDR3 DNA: TGTGCCAGCAGCTTAGAGGCCCCTAGCGGGAGGCAGTTCTTC. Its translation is CASSLEAPSGRQFF.